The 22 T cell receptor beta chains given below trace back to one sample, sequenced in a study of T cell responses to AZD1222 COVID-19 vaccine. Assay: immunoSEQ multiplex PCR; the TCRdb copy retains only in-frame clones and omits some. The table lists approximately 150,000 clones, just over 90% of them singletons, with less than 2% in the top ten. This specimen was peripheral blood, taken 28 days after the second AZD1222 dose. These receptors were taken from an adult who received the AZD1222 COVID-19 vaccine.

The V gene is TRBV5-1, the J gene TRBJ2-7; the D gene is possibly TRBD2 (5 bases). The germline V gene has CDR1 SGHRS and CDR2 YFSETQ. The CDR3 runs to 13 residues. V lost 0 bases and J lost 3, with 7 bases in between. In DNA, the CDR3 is TGCGCCAGCAGCTTGGAGAGGGTCTACGAGCAGTACTTC. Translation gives CASSLERVYEQYF.

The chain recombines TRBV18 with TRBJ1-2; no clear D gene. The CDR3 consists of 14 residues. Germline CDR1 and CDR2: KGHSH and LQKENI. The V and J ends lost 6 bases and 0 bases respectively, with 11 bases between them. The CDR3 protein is CASSPAMTNYGYTF. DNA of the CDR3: TGTGCCAGCTCTCCCGCCATGACTAACTATGGCTACACCTTC.

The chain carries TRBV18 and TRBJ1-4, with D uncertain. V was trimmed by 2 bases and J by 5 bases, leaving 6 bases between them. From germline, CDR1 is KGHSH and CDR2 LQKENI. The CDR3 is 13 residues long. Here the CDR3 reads CASSPGFNEKLFF. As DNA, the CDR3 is TGTGCCAGCTCACCAGGGTTCAATGAAAAACTGTTTTTT.

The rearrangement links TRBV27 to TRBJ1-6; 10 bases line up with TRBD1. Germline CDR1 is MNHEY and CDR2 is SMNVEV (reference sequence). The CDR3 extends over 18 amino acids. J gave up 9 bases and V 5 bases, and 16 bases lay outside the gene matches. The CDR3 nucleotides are TGTGCCAGCAGTCCACGACACAGACAGGGGGCGTTGATTTCACCCCTCCACTTT. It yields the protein CASSPRHRQGALISPLHF.

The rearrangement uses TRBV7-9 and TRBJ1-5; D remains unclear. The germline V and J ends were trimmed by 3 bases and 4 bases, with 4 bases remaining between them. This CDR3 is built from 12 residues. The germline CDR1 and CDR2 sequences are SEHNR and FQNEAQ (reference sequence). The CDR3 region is CASSFLNQPQHF. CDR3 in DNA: TGTGCCAGCAGCTTCTTGAATCAGCCCCAGCATTTT.

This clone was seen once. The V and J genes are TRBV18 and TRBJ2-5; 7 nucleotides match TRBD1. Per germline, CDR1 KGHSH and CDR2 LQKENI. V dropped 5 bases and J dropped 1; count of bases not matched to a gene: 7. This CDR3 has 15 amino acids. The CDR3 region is CASSTRTGGQETQYF. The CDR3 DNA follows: TGTGCCAGCTCAACCCGGACAGGCGGCCAAGAGACCCAGTACTTC.

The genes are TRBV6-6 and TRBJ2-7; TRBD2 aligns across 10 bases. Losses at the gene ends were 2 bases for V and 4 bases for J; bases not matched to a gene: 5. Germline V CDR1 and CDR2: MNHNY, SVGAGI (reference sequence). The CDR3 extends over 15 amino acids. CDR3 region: CASSYERTSGYEQYF. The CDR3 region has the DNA TGTGCCAGCAGTTACGAGAGGACTAGCGGATACGAGCAGTACTTC.

The CDR3 coding sequence is TGTGCCAGCAGCGCCCGGGACAGGGGTTCGAAGACTGAAGCTTTCTTT. It codes for CASSARDRGSKTEAFF. The J gene is TRBJ1-1, the V gene TRBV7-9, with 10 bases matching TRBD1. Trimming at V came to 5 bases and at J to 5 bases, leaving 11 bases not matched to a gene. This CDR3 region has 16 residues. Germline CDR1 reads SEHNR; CDR2 reads FQNEAQ (reference sequence).

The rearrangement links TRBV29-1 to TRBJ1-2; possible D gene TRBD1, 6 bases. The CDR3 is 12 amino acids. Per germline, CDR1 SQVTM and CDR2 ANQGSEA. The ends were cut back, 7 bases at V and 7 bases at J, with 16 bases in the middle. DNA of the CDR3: TGCAGCGCGGGGGCACAGGGTAGTGGCTACACCTTC. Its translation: CSAGAQGSGYTF.

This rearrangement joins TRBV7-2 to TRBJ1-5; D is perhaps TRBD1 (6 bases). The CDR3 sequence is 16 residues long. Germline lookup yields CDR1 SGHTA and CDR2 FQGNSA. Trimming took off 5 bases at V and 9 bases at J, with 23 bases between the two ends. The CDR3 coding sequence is TGTGCCAGCAGCACCCGGACAGAAATTGGATTTTGGCCCCAGCATTTT. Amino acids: CASSTRTEIGFWPQHF.

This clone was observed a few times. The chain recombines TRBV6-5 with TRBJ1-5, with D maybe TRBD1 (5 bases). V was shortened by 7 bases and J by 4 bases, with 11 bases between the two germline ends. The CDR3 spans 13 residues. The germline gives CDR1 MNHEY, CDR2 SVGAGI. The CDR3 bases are TGTGCCAGCATGGGGGGAACAAATCAGCCCCAGCATTTT. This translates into CASMGGTNQPQHF.

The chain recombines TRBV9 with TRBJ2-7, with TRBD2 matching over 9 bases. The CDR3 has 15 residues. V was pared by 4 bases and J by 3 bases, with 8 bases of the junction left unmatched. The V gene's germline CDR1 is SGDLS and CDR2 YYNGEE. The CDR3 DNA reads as TGTGCCAGCAGCACCGGGACTAGCCCAAGCTACGAGCAGTACTTC. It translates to CASSTGTSPSYEQYF.

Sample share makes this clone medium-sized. The CDR3 is CASSRGTAVGREFF. The CDR3 DNA sequence: TGTGCCAGCAGTAGAGGGACAGCGGTAGGACGGGAGTTCTTC. The genes are TRBV6-5 and TRBJ2-1; TRBD1 matches 7 bases. CDR1 is MNHEY and CDR2 is SVGAGI in the germline V gene. CDR3 size: 14 residues. V gave up 5 bases and J gave up 14 bases; unmatched junction bases: 15.

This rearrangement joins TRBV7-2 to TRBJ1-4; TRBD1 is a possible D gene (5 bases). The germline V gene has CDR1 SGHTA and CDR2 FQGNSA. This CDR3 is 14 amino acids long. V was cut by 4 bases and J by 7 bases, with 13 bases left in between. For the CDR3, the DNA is TGTGCCAGCAGCTCTTCAGGGTTTGTTGAAAAACTGTTTTTT. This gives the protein CASSSSGFVEKLFF.

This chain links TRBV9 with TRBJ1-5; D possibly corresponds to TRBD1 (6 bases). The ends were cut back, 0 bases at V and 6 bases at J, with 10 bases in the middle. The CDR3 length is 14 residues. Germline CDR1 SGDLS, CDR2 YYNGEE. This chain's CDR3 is CASSVEQGGQPQHF. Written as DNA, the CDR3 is TGTGCCAGCAGCGTAGAACAGGGCGGTCAGCCCCAGCATTTT.

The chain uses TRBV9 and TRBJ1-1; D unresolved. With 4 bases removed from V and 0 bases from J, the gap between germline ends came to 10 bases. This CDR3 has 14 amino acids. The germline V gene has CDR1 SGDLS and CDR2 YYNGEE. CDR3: CASSKGKMNTEAFF. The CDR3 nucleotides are TGTGCCAGCAGCAAAGGAAAGATGAACACTGAAGCTTTCTTT.

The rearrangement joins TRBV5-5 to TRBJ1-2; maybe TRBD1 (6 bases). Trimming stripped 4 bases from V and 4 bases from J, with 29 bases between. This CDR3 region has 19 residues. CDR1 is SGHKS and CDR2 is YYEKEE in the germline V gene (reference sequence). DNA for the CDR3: TGTGCCAGCAGCCCGCAACCGACAGGCCGAAGTGTTGGAGCCTATGGCTACACCTTC. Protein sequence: CASSPQPTGRSVGAYGYTF.

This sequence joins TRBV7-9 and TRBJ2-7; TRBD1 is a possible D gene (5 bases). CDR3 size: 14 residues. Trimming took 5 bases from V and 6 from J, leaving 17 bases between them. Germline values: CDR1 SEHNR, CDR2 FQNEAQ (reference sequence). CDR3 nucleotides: TGTGCCAGCAGCGCATCCTCGGGTAGGGGCGAGCAGTACTTC. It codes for CASSASSGRGEQYF.

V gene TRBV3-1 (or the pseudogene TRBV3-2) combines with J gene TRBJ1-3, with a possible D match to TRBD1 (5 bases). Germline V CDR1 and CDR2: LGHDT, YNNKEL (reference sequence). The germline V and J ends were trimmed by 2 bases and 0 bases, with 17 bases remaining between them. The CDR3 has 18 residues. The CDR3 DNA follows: TGTGCCAGCAGCCAACCCCCGGGGACGGATCCCTCTGGAAACACCATATATTTT. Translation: CASSQPPGTDPSGNTIYF.

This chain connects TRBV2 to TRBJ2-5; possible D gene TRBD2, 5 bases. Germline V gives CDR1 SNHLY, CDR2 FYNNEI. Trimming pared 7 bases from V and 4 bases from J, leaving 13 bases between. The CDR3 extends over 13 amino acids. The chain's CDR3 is CASTGVEGETQYF. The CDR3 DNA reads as TGTGCCAGCACTGGGGTAGAGGGAGAGACCCAGTACTTC.

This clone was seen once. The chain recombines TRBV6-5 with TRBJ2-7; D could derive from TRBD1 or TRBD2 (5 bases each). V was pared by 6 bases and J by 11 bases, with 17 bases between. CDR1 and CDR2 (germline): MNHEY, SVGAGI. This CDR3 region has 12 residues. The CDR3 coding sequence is TGTGCCAGCAGGGGGGTAATGGCGGTGGAGTACTTC. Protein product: CASRGVMAVEYF.

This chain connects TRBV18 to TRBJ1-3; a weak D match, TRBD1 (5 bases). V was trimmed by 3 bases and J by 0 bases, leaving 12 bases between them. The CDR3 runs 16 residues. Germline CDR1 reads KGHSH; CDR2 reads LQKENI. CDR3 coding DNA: TGTGCCAGCTCACCCCAAGGGGAGCGCTCTGGAAACACCATATATTTT. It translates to CASSPQGERSGNTIYF.